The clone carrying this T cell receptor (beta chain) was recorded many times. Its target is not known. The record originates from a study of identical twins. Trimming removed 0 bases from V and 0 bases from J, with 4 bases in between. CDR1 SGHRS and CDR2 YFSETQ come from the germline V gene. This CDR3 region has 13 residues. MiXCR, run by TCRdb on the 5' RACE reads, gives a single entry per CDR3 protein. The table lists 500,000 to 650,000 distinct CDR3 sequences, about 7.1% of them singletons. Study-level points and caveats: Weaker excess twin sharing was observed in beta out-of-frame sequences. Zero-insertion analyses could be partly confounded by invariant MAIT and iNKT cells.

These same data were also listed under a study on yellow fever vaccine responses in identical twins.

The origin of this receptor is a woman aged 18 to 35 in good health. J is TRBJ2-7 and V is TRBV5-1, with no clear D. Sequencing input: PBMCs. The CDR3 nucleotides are TGCGCCAGCAGCTTGGGACACTCCTACGAGCAGTACTTC. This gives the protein CASSLGHSYEQYF. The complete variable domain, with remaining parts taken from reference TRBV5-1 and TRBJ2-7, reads KAGVTQTPRYLIKTRGQQVTLSCSPISGHRSVSWYQQTPGQGLQFLFEYFSETQRNKGNFPGRFSGRQFSNSRSEMNVSTLELGDSALYLCASSLGHSYEQYFGPGTRLTVT.